One sample yielded the 10 T cell receptor beta chains listed below, sequenced in a study of cytomegalovirus exposure and HLA in healthy donors. PCR primers comprised 60 Vbeta and 13 Jbeta primers. Sequencing used immunoSEQ multiplex PCR; TCRdb keeps in-frame clones, though not all of them. The data contain roughly 110,000 clones, approximately 78% of them singletons. The sequenced sample consisted of PBMCs. Every receptor here comes from a young man in good health and CMV-seropositive.

The chain has TRBV21-1 and TRBJ1-2; the D call of TRBD1 is as the table states it, not checked on the DNA. TRBV21-1 is described as a pseudogene. This CDR3 has 17 amino acids. The CDR3 loop is CASSTRRDSNSPAGYTF. In DNA, the CDR3 is TGTGCCAGCAGCACCCGCCGGGACAGTAACTCTCCAGCGGGCTACACCTTC.

V gene TRBV4-1 combines with J gene TRBJ2-7, with 10 bases aligning to TRBD2. The CDR3 is 14 amino acids. The V segment lost 6 bases and the J segment 6 bases; nucleotides outside the gene matches: 8. In germline, CDR1 is MGHRA, CDR2 YSYEKL. DNA of the CDR3: TGCGCCAGCAGTTACAGCGGGGGGGCGGGCGAGCAGTACTTC. It translates to CASSYSGGAGEQYF.

The V and J genes are TRBV11-3 and TRBJ1-2; TRBD1 matches at 10 bases. CDR3 length: 17 residues. The junction had 9 bases not matched to a gene; V was cut back by 5 bases and J by 0 bases. CDR1 and CDR2 (germline): SGHNT, YENEEA. The CDR3, as DNA: TGTGCCAGCAGCCCCGGGACAGGGGACGAATCTAACTATGGCTACACCTTC. It encodes CASSPGTGDESNYGYTF.

The CDR3 loop reads CASSYSTGTGVYGYTF. The CDR3 nucleotides read TGTGCCAGCAGTTACTCGACCGGGACAGGGGTCTATGGCTACACCTTC. This chain joins TRBV6-5 and TRBJ1-2, with 10 bases identical to TRBD1. Germline V lookup: CDR1 MNHEY, CDR2 SVGAGI. After removal of 0 bases from V and 4 bases from J, the junction contained 5 bases not matched to a gene. The CDR3 sequence is 16 residues long.

This clone was counted once. The gene calls are TRBV2 and TRBJ2-5, with TRBD2 as a possible D gene (5 bases). The CDR3 runs 14 residues. CDR1 and CDR2 (germline): SNHLY, FYNNEI. V gave up 5 bases and J gave up 1 base, with 11 bases separating them. Here the CDR3 DNA reads TGTGCCAGCAGTAGGTTTAGCGCCCAAGAGACCCAGTACTTC. Residues: CASSRFSAQETQYF.

This clone was counted only a few times. This chain joins TRBV5-4 and TRBJ2-2; 9 positions match TRBD2. J lost 5 bases, V lost 3 bases, and 14 bases had no gene match. This CDR3 contains 18 residues. Germline CDR1 and CDR2: SGHNT and YYREEE (reference sequence). The CDR3 coding sequence is TGTGCCAGCAGCTCCAGGTCGGGCGGGGGGGCTCTGACCGGGGAGCTGTTTTTT. Translation gives CASSSRSGGGALTGELFF.

The V gene is TRBV4-1, the J gene TRBJ2-5, with 7 bases lining up with TRBD2. Germline CDR1 is MGHRA and CDR2 is YSYEKL. V shed 7 bases, J shed 5 bases, and the junction held 19 bases outside the gene matches. The CDR3 spans 17 residues. The CDR3 spells CASTKGAPGEGGETQYF. The CDR3 DNA sequence: TGCGCCAGCACTAAAGGCGCCCCGGGGGAGGGAGGGGAGACCCAGTACTTC.

V usage is TRBV7-2 and J usage is TRBJ2-1; 8 bases map to TRBD2. V lost 5 bases to trimming and J lost 4 bases; unmatched junction nucleotides: 7. Looked up from germline, CDR1 is SGHTA and CDR2 is FQGNSA. This CDR3 comprises 15 residues. The CDR3 sequence: CASSAAVAGYNEQFF. Here the CDR3 DNA reads TGTGCCAGCAGCGCTGCTGTAGCGGGGTACAATGAGCAGTTCTTC.

This clone was found a few times. The chain couples TRBV7-9 to TRBJ2-3; D may be TRBD1 (5 bases). The length of the CDR3 is 13 residues. V lost 5 bases, J lost 8 bases, and 14 bases lay in between. CDR1 is SEHNR, CDR2 FQNEAQ, per germline (reference sequence). The CDR3 here is CASSATDIVTQYF. In DNA form, the CDR3 reads TGTGCCAGCAGCGCGACGGACATTGTTACGCAGTATTTT.

The chain carries TRBV7-9 and TRBJ2-5; a possible D gene is TRBD1 (5 bases). The germline V gene has CDR1 SEHNR and CDR2 FQNEAQ (reference sequence). This CDR3 is 15 amino acids long. The germline V and J ends were trimmed by 6 bases and 5 bases, with 19 bases remaining between them. DNA for the CDR3: TGTGCCAGCAGTCAGGGTCTTGCTTTCGGTGAGACCCAGTACTTC. As protein: CASSQGLAFGETQYF.